This is a list of T cell receptor beta chains from one sample in a study of vaccination effects on CD4 cells after COVID-19. Their antigens remain unidentified. Profiling relied on immunoSEQ multiplex PCR, and the TCRdb table lists in-frame clones only, not all of them. The sample holds about 73,000 clones, more than 60% seen once. Sequences were derived from CD4+ T cells from PBMCs cultured with SARS-CoV-2 spike peptides, sampled before COVID-19 vaccination. The receptor source for this set is a human donor who received a COVID-19 vaccine. The CDR3 runs from the conserved cysteine through the conserved F or W. D genes are given only for firm matches. Some rows have no size entry. The others give once, few or many, or a class for an expanded clone.

clone_size j_call d_call cdr3_length v_call cdr3_nt cdr3_aa
once TRBJ2-3 NA 16 TRBV19 TGTGCCAGTAGCCGATCGACAGGATATTTCACAGATACGCAGTATTTT CASSRSTGYFTDTQYF
NA TRBJ2-3 NA 16 TRBV5-1 TGCGCCAGCAGCTTGAGAGTGACTTGGGACACAGATACGCAGTATTTT CASSLRVTWDTDTQYF
NA TRBJ1-5 TRBD1 17 TRBV19 TGTGCCAGTAGGGCGGACAGGGGGCGAGTTAGCAATCAGCCCCAGCATTTT CASRADRGRVSNQPQHF
once TRBJ1-5 NA 17 TRBV12-5 TGTGCTAGTGGTTTGGTTTCGCCGGACGGTAGCAATCAGCCCCAGCATTTT CASGLVSPDGSNQPQHF
NA TRBJ2-4 NA 14 TRBV28 TGTGCCAGCAGTTCCCCCCGGGGTGGGAACATTCAGTACTTC CASSSPRGGNIQYF
NA TRBJ2-2 TRBD1 17 TRBV4-1 TGCGCCAGCAGCCAGTCCCGGGACAGGGTGTATGCCGGGGAGCTGTTTTTT CASSQSRDRVYAGELFF
NA TRBJ2-1 TRBD2 17 TRBV12-5 TGTGCTAGTGGTTCCGGACTAGCGGCGAGCTCCTACAATGAGCAGTTCTTC CASGSGLAASSYNEQFF
NA TRBJ2-1 TRBD2 15 TRBV2 TGTGCCACCAGGGTCTTAGCGGGGGGTTATAATGAGCAGTTCTTC CATRVLAGGYNEQFF
NA TRBJ1-5 NA 14 TRBV6-2/TRBV6-3 TGTGCCAGCAGCCCTGCAGTCGACAATCAGCCCCAGCATTTT CASSPAVDNQPQHF
NA TRBJ2-3 NA 14 TRBV28 TGTGCCAGCAGAAGGCAGGGGGGTACAGATACGCAGTATTTT CASRRQGGTDTQYF
NA TRBJ2-5 TRBD2 15 TRBV5-1 TGCGCCAGCAGCTTGGTCGCGGGGGACCAAGAGACCCAGTACTTC CASSLVAGDQETQYF
NA TRBJ2-5 TRBD2 13 TRBV18 TGTGCCAGCTCACAGACTAGCGGGGAGACCCAGTACTTC CASSQTSGETQYF
NA TRBJ1-1 NA 14 TRBV3-1/TRBV3-2 TGTGCCAGCAGCCTAGGGGTAGGGGACACTGAAGCTTTCTTT CASSLGVGDTEAFF
NA TRBJ1-2 TRBD1 13 TRBV18 TGTGCCAGCTCGGAACTGACAGGGGGCCCGGACAAATTC CASSELTGGPDKF
NA TRBJ1-2 NA 17 TRBV3-1/TRBV3-2 TGTGCCAGCACCCAAGGAGGAACGGGTCTCGTTAACTATGGCTACACCTTC CASTQGGTGLVNYGYTF
few TRBJ1-2 TRBD1 17 TRBV9 TGTGCCAGCAGCGTAGGCCCGACAGGGATATTGAACTATGGCTACACCTTC CASSVGPTGILNYGYTF
NA TRBJ2-3 NA 14 TRBV9 TGTGCCAGCAGCGCCGCTCTTCTCCCAGATACGCAGTATTTT CASSAALLPDTQYF
NA TRBJ1-2 NA 14 TRBV30 TGTGCCTGGAGTAGGGCGGGAGCTAACTATGGCTACACCTTC CAWSRAGANYGYTF
few TRBJ1-4 NA 15 TRBV7-9 TGTGCCAGCAGTTTTCTGGGGGCGGATAATGAAAAACTGTTTTTT CASSFLGADNEKLFF
NA TRBJ1-2 NA 14 TRBV2 TGTGCCAGCAGTGAAGTCGGACTCAACTATGGCTACACCTTC CASSEVGLNYGYTF
NA TRBJ1-1 TRBD1 16 TRBV27 TGTGCCAGCAGTTCCCTCCCGACAGGGTGGGTCACTGAAGCTTTCTTT CASSSLPTGWVTEAFF
NA TRBJ1-1 NA 14 TRBV9 TGTGCCAGCAGCGTAGGGGATCTGAACACTGAAGCTTTCTTT CASSVGDLNTEAFF
NA TRBJ2-3 NA 15 TRBV7-9 TGTGCCAGCAGCTTCCGGCTAACCGTCACAGATACGCAGTATTTT CASSFRLTVTDTQYF